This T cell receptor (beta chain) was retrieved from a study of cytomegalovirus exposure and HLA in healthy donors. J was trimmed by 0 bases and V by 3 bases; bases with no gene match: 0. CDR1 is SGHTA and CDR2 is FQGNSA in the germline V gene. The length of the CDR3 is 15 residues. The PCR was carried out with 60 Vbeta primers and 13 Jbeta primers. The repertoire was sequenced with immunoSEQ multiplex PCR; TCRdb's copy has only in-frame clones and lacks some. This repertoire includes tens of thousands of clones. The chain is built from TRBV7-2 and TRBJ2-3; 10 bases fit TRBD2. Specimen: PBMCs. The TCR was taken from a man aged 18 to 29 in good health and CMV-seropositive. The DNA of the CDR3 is TGTGCCAGCAGCTTGACTAGCGGGAGCACAGATACGCAGTATTTT. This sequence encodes CASSLTSGSTDTQYF.